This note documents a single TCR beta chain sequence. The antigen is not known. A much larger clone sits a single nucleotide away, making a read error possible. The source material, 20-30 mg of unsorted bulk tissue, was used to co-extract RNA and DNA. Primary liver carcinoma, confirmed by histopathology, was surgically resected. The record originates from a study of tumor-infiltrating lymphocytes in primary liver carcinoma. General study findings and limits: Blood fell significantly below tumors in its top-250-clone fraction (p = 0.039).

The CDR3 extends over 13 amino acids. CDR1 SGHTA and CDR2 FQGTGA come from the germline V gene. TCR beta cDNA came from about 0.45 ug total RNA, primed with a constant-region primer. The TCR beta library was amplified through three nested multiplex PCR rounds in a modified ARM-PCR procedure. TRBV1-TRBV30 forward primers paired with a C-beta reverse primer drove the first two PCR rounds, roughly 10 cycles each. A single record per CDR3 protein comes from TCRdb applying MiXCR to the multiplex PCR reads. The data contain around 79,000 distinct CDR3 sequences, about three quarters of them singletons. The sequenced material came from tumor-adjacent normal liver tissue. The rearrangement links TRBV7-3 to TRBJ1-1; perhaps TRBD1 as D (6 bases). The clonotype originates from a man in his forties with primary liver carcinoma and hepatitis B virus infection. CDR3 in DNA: TGTGCCACCAGCTATGGAACAGGGAGTGAAGCTTTCTTT. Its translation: CATSYGTGSEAFF. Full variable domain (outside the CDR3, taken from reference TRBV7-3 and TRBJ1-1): GAGVSQTPSNKVTEKGKYVELRCDPISGHTALYWYRQSLGQGPEFLIYFQGTGAADDSGLPNDRFFAVRPEGSVSTLKIQRTERGDSAVYLCATSYGTGSEAFFGQGTRLTVV.